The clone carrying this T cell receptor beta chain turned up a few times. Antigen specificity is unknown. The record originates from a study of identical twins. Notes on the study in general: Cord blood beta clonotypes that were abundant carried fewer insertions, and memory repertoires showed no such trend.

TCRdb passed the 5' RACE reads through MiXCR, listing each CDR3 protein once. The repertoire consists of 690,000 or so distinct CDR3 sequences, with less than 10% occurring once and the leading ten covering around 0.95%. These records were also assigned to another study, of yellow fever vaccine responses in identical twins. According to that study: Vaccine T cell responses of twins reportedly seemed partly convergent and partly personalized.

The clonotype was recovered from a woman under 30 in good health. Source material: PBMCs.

The CDR3 coding sequence is TGTGCCAGCACCCTCCTGAGCACTGAAGCTTTCTTT. It is translated as CASTLLSTEAFF. J is TRBJ1-1 and V is TRBV6-6; D not resolved. The V end was cut by 7 bases, the J end by 4 bases, with 10 bases between. This CDR3 spans 12 amino acids. CDR1 is MNHNY and CDR2 is SVGAGI in the germline V gene (reference sequence).